Following are 13 T cell receptor beta chains from one sample sequenced in a study of shared clonotypes between healthy human individuals. This table comes from immunoSEQ multiplex PCR, and its TCRdb copy is limited to in-frame clones, with some not included. Seen here are approximately 2.4 million clones, around 95% observed once, and the top ten hold more than 0.1%. The sequenced sample was naive CD4+ T cells sorted from blood. Documented subset: CD45RA+ positively selected. The receptors come from a man younger than 30 in good health.

V usage is TRBV6-1 and J usage is TRBJ1-4, with 7 positions matching TRBD1. The CDR3 covers 18 residues. The V segment lost 0 bases and the J segment 5 bases; nucleotides outside the gene matches: 12. CDR1 and CDR2 (germline): MNHNS, SASEGT. CDR3 DNA: TGTGCCAGCAGTGAAGCCCTCGTTCCCGGGACAGCGAATGAAAAACTGTTTTTT. It specifies CASSEALVPGTANEKLFF.

In regard to this clone: In the same sample, other DNA sequences code for this CDR3. The gene calls are TRBV28 and TRBJ1-5, with D hard to call. Germline lookup yields CDR1 MDHEN and CDR2 SYDVKM. The CDR3 length is 15 residues. V lost 4 bases, J lost 0 bases, and 10 bases lay in between. The CDR3 reads CASSSDNYSNQPQHF. DNA of the CDR3: TGTGCCAGCAGTTCAGACAACTATAGCAATCAGCCCCAGCATTTT. The whole variable domain, remainder taken from reference TRBV28 and TRBJ1-5, is DVKVTQSSRYLVKRTGEKVFLECVQDMDHENMFWYRQDPGLGLRLIYFSYDVKMKEKGDIPEGYSVSREKKERFSLILESASTNQTSMYLCASSSDNYSNQPQHFGDGTRLSIL.

V usage is TRBV2 and J usage is TRBJ1-2, with D possibly matching TRBD1 (5 bases). The CDR3 is 14 residues long. V dropped 3 bases and J dropped 4 bases, with 12 bases sitting between them. Germline V gene lookup returns CDR1 SNHLY and CDR2 FYNNEI. The CDR3 coding sequence is TGTGCCAGCAGTGAGCAGGTCGGGGGCTATGGCTACACCTTC. Translating it yields CASSEQVGGYGYTF.

The chain uses TRBV2 and TRBJ1-4; TRBD1 is a possible D gene (6 bases). Looked up from germline, CDR1 is SNHLY and CDR2 is FYNNEI. V dropped 5 bases and J dropped 2 bases, with 15 bases sitting between them. The length of the CDR3 is 16 residues. This chain's CDR3 is CASSTQGTRTNEKLFF. DNA for the CDR3: TGTGCCAGCAGTACCCAGGGGACGCGGACTAATGAAAAACTGTTTTTT. Supplemented by reference TRBV2 and TRBJ1-4, the full variable domain reads EPEVTQTPSHQVTQMGQEVILRCVPISNHLYFYWYRQILGQKVEFLVSFYNNEISEKSEIFDDQFSVERPDGSNFTLKIRSTKLEDSAMYFCASSTQGTRTNEKLFFGSGTQLSVL.

In this sample, this clone turned up once. This sequence joins TRBV7-9 and TRBJ1-1; D is possibly TRBD1 (5 bases). The CDR3 is made up of 17 amino acids. V was shortened by 1 base and J by 11 bases, with 26 bases between the two germline ends. Germline V gives CDR1 SEHNR, CDR2 FQNEAQ (reference sequence). The CDR3 DNA reads TGTGCCAGCAGCTTAGGAGTCACGTGGGACGGCCAGAAGTTGGCTTTCTTT. Translated: CASSLGVTWDGQKLAFF.

This chain links TRBV5-1 with TRBJ1-6; a possible D gene is TRBD1 (6 bases). Germline CDR1 is SGHRS and CDR2 is YFSETQ. CDR3 length: 15 residues. V was pared by 0 bases and J by 8 bases, with 12 bases between. CDR3 protein: CASSLEGTLYSPLHF. The CDR3 coding sequence is TGCGCCAGCAGCTTGGAGGGGACACTTTATTCACCCCTCCACTTT.

The rearrangement joins TRBV7-9 to TRBJ2-7, with D unresolved. Per the germline V gene, CDR1 is SEHNR and CDR2 is FQNEAQ (reference sequence). The CDR3 is made up of 13 amino acids. V was clipped by 1 base and J by 3 bases, with 7 bases between them. For the CDR3, the DNA is TGTGCCAGCAGCTTAGTAGGGATCTACGAGCAGTACTTC. Amino acids: CASSLVGIYEQYF.

This clone was observed a single time. The rearrangement links TRBV5-1 to TRBJ1-3; D possibly corresponds to TRBD1 (5 bases). This CDR3 has 16 residues. The V end lost 0 bases, the J end lost 0 bases, and 10 bases lay between the germline ends. Looked up from germline, CDR1 is SGHRS and CDR2 is YFSETQ. For the CDR3, the DNA is TGCGCCAGCAGCTTGGGCGGCGGGGGCTCTGGAAACACCATATATTTT. It specifies CASSLGGGGSGNTIYF.

The rearrangement uses TRBV5-6 and TRBJ1-1; tentative D call: TRBD1 (5 bases). Germline CDR1 SGHDT, CDR2 YYEEEE. This CDR3 spans 13 amino acids. The V and J ends lost 4 bases and 8 bases respectively, with 15 bases between them. The CDR3 DNA follows: TGTGCCAGCAGCCACCAGTCAGGGCTCGAAGCTTTCTTT. Protein: CASSHQSGLEAFF.

The V and J genes are TRBV27 and TRBJ1-1; 9 nucleotides agree with TRBD1. The CDR3 contains 17 residues. The V gene end was trimmed by 5 bases and the J gene end by 3 bases; junction bases not matched to a gene: 13. Per the germline V gene, CDR1 is MNHEY and CDR2 is SMNVEV (reference sequence). In nucleotides, the CDR3 is TGTGCCAGCAGTCCCGGGACAGGGAAAATGGGGGACACTGAAGCTTTCTTT. It specifies CASSPGTGKMGDTEAFF.

This clone was counted a single time. The chain recombines TRBV5-1 with TRBJ2-1; weak D call: TRBD2 (5 bases). Germline CDR1 SGHRS, CDR2 YFSETQ. This CDR3 region has 15 residues. Trimming stripped 3 bases from V and 2 bases from J, with 12 bases between. CDR3 nucleotide sequence: TGCGCCAGCAGCTCTTACGGGGAAACCTACAATGAGCAGTTCTTC. Amino acid sequence: CASSSYGETYNEQFF.

The rearrangement links TRBV25-1 to TRBJ2-7, with 8 nucleotides matching TRBD2. The germline V gene encodes CDR1 MGHDK and CDR2 SYGVNS. The CDR3 extends over 14 amino acids. The ends lost 3 bases at V and 9 bases at J; junction bases unmatched: 10. The CDR3 spells CASSDTSGPLGQYF. As DNA, the CDR3 is TGTGCCAGCAGTGATACTAGCGGTCCTTTGGGGCAGTACTTC.

This chain links TRBV6-5 with TRBJ2-2; D gene ambiguous. Germline loops: CDR1 MNHEY, CDR2 SVGAGI. The length of the CDR3 is 15 residues. The germline V and J ends were trimmed by 8 bases and 1 base, with 14 bases remaining between them. The CDR3 nucleotides read TGTGCCAGCGGCAAGCTAACTTTGAACACCGGGGAGCTGTTTTTT. This codes for CASGKLTLNTGELFF.